This TCR beta chain was captured in a study of cytomegalovirus exposure and HLA in healthy donors. This PCR relied on a set of 60 Vbeta primers and 13 Jbeta primers. The protocol was immunoSEQ multiplex PCR, while the TCRdb copy is restricted to in-frame clones and leaves out a portion. The sample contains around 150,000 clones, more than 75% of which appear only once. The clonotype originates from a man under 40 in good health and CMV-seronegative. The sequencing input was PBMCs.

This CDR3 is CAWKRALGTEAFF. The CDR3 nucleotides read TGTGCCTGGAAGCGGGCGCTTGGCACTGAAGCTTTCTTT. The chain uses TRBV30 and TRBJ1-1; D gene unclear. The V end was cut by 4 bases, the J end by 4 bases, with 13 bases between. CDR3 size: 13 residues. Germline CDR1 is GTSNPN and CDR2 is SVGIG (reference sequence).